Following are 3 T cell receptor beta chains from one sample sequenced in a study of blood T cell repertoires in COVID-19. Here immunoSEQ multiplex PCR was the method, and the copy in TCRdb shows in-frame clones only, minus some. The sample carries 200,000 to 300,000 clones, more than 70% recorded once. The sample taken for sequencing was peripheral blood. The origin of the receptors is a woman aged 50 to 60 with acute or convalescent COVID-19.

This chain joins TRBV7-6 and TRBJ2-1, with TRBD2 matching 9 bases. This CDR3 has 15 amino acids. V was pared by 1 base and J by 6 bases, with 4 bases of the junction left unmatched. Germline lookup yields CDR1 SGHVS and CDR2 FNYEAQ. The CDR3 loop is CASSLVAGGVNEQFF. The CDR3 bases are TGTGCCAGCAGCTTAGTGGCGGGAGGGGTCAATGAGCAGTTCTTC.

This clone has a single count. The V and J genes are TRBV28 and TRBJ2-7, with 9 bases matching TRBD2. The CDR3 has 15 amino acids. The ends lost 5 bases at V and 6 bases at J; junction bases unmatched: 11. CDR1 and CDR2 from the germline V gene are MDHEN and SYDVKM. The DNA of the CDR3 is TGTGCCAGCAGTCTCCGTAGCGGGAGTACCCCCGAGCAGTACTTC. Translated, it gives CASSLRSGSTPEQYF.

The chain joins TRBV4-1 to TRBJ1-2; no clear D gene. The ends were cut back, 1 base at V and 0 bases at J, with 18 bases in the middle. CDR1 MGHRA and CDR2 YSYEKL come from the germline V gene. The CDR3 runs 18 residues. The CDR3 reads CASSQVISATTPNYGYTF. The CDR3 DNA sequence: TGCGCCAGCAGCCAAGTTATAAGTGCTACGACTCCTAACTATGGCTACACCTTC.